This TCR beta chain is drawn from a study of regulatory dendritic cells for organ transplantation. Broader study findings: Resting memory CD8+ T cells held the most alloreactive clonotypes.

TCRdb keeps only in-frame clones here, not all; method: immunoSEQ multiplex PCR. This repertoire shows around 30,000 clones, about 80% found once; its top ten account for 2% to 2.5%. The CDR3 is made up of 12 amino acids. V was clipped by 4 bases and J by 10 bases; unmatched bases: 4. The V gene's germline CDR1 is SGHAT and CDR2 FQNNGV. Concerning this clone itself: Its antigen is not identified.

The source is a human donor in good health. The sample consisted of memory CD4+ T cells from blood. Subset denoted: CD45RO+ memory T cells. The chain couples TRBV11-2 to TRBJ2-3; TRBD2 matches at 8 bases. CDR3 residues: CASSSNGGAQYF. The CDR3 DNA is TGTGCCAGCAGCTCAAACGGGGGGGCGCAGTATTTT.